This TCR beta chain was sequenced during a study of vaccination and CD4 T cells after COVID-19. Treatment here: approximately 9-day PBMC culture with coronavirus spike peptide pools or control peptides (ViraFEST assay). The Oncomine TCR Beta short-read assay was applied to DNA of cultured CD4+ T cells. TCRdb redid the calling of the PCR reads with MiXCR, one entry per CDR3 protein. The sample lists under 15,000 distinct CDR3 sequences, around 50% occurring once. As for this clonotype: The antigen is unknown.

The specimen was CD4+ T cells from blood, cultured in vitro. This TCR was recovered from a human donor who had recovered from COVID-19.

The CDR3 is CSAQGLAGTYEQYF. DNA of the CDR3: TGCAGTGCCCAGGGACTAGCGGGAACCTACGAGCAGTACTTC. The rearrangement links TRBV20-1 to TRBJ2-7; 13 positions agree with TRBD2. J was trimmed by 2 bases and V by 6 bases; bases with no gene match: 4. CDR3 length: 14 amino acids. Germline CDR1 reads DFQATT; CDR2 reads SNEGSKA (reference sequence).